This TCR beta chain was sequenced in a study of ipilimumab plus nivolumab after autologous stem cell transplantation. Dosing: nivolumab 3 mg/kg IV, weeks 1, 4, 7, 10, then every two weeks to week 26. This clone was seen only once. Sequencing used immunoSEQ multiplex PCR; TCRdb keeps in-frame clones, though not all of them. Among roughly 9,700 clones listed, under 85% were seen once. The clonotype comes from a male donor with diffuse large B-cell lymphoma. The specimen was PBMCs, collected in a trial of ipilimumab plus nivolumab as post-transplant consolidation.

This chain's CDR3 is CASSLRSDQETQYF. Written as DNA, the CDR3 is TGTGCCAGCAGTTTAAGGTCAGACCAAGAGACCCAGTACTTC. The chain carries TRBV28 and TRBJ2-5; D not certain. Germline assignment: CDR1 MDHEN and CDR2 SYDVKM. This CDR3 is built from 14 residues. The V and J ends lost 2 bases and 0 bases respectively, with 7 bases between them.